Listed below are T cell receptor beta chains from one sample, sequenced in a study of human T cells and chemical hapten exposure. Using its own MiXCR run on the RACE reads, TCRdb lists one record per CDR3 protein. Of some 64,000 distinct CDR3 sequences in the sample, 9.5% to 12% are singletons; the top ten hold approximately 2.4%. The sequences come from whole blood, collected in connection with sensitization to the hapten diphenylcyclopropenone (DPC). The source is a woman aged 25 to 39 with alopecia areata. Some clones in this sample may be carry-over from other donors' samples. Each CDR3 is given with its conserved first and last residue. The order of the fields is CDR3 length, D gene, clone size, J gene, V gene, CDR3 DNA, CDR3 protein. A D gene is named only where the DNA matches it firmly. The size entry is marked missing in some rows and otherwise reads once, few, many or a size class.

14 . many TRBJ2-1 TRBV20-1 TGCAGTGCTAGAGCGGTGAGCTCCTACAATGAGCAGTTCTTC CSARAVSSYNEQFF
13 . . TRBJ1-1 TRBV6-2/TRBV6-3 TGTGCCAGCTTCACAGGGTACCCCTCTGAAGCTTTCTTT CASFTGYPSEAFF
16 TRBD1 many TRBJ2-3 TRBV20-1 TGCAGTGCTACCGGGACAGGGAGGTCTGGGACAGATACGCAGTATTTT CSATGTGRSGTDTQYF
10 . . TRBJ2-7 TRBV28 TGTGCCAGCTCCGGGTCCGAGCAGTACTTC CASSGSEQYF
17 . many TRBJ1-6 TRBV20-1 TGCAGTGCTAGAGATAGAAGGGAGTCCCCGTATAATTCACCCCTCCACTTT CSARDRRESPYNSPLHF
13 . many TRBJ1-5 TRBV15 TGTGCCACCAGCAGGACAGATTTTCAGCCCCAGCATTTT CATSRTDFQPQHF
14 . many TRBJ2-5 TRBV12-3/TRBV12-4 TGTGCCAGCAGTCCACGGACGGCCCAAGAGACCCAGTACTTC CASSPRTAQETQYF
16 . many TRBJ2-3 TRBV7-2 TGTGCCAGCAGCGTGAACAGGGGAGGGCGCACAGATACGCAGTATTTT CASSVNRGGRTDTQYF
15 . . TRBJ2-2 TRBV4-2 TGTGCCAGCAGCCAAGTCATACAGAACACCGGGGAGCTGTTTTTT CASSQVIQNTGELFF
10 . many TRBJ2-3 TRBV29-1 TGCAGCGTCCTAACAGATACGCAGTATTTT CSVLTDTQYF
15 . few TRBJ2-5 TRBV3-1 TGTGCCAGCAGCCAAGGGAGGGCAAGGGGAGAGACCCAGTACTTC CASSQGRARGETQYF
16 TRBD1 . TRBJ2-7 TRBV20-1 TGCAGTGCTATCACGACCCGGGACAGGGCCTCCTACGAGCAGTACTTC CSAITTRDRASYEQYF
13 TRBD2 many TRBJ2-1 TRBV5-1 TGCGCCAGCAGCTTGGAAGGGAGGGATGAGCAGTTCTTC CASSLEGRDEQFF
17 . few TRBJ2-1 TRBV27 TGTGCCAGCTCCTCATCGACTCCGGGCCGCTCCTACAATGAGCAGTTCTTC CASSSSTPGRSYNEQFF
14 . . TRBJ1-1 TRBV12-3/TRBV12-4 TGTGCCAGCAGTTTAGGGTTGGATAACACTGAAGCTTTCTTT CASSLGLDNTEAFF
13 . many TRBJ1-3 TRBV28 TGTGCCAGCAGACAGGGAGTTCTTGACACCATATATTTT CASRQGVLDTIYF
14 . few TRBJ1-2 TRBV7-2 TGTGCCAGCAGCTTAAGGATCCAAACGGGTGGCTACACCTTC CASSLRIQTGGYTF
12 . many TRBJ1-1 TRBV20-1 TGCAGTGCGCGGACAGCGAACACTGAAGCTTTCTTT CSARTANTEAFF
17 . . TRBJ2-5 TRBV4-1 TGCGCCAGCAGCCAAGATGGATCCTCTCAGGGGAGGGAGACCCAGTACTTC CASSQDGSSQGRETQYF
13 . . TRBJ2-1 TRBV7-9 TGTGCCAGCAGCTTAGGCAGACACAATGAGCAGTTCTTC CASSLGRHNEQFF
11 . . TRBJ1-2 TRBV9 TGTGCCAGCAGCGGGGGTTTTGGCTACACCTTC CASSGGFGYTF
13 . . TRBJ2-7 TRBV4-2 TGTGCCAGCAGCCAAGGGAGAGACTACGAGCAGTACTTC CASSQGRDYEQYF
15 TRBD2 few TRBJ2-1 TRBV20-1 TGCAGTGCTAGCCCGGGAGGTGGCATCTACAATGAGCAGTTCTTC CSASPGGGIYNEQFF
14 . few TRBJ1-1 TRBV27 TGTGCCAGCAGCACACAGGGTGATGGCACTGAAGCTTTCTTT CASSTQGDGTEAFF
15 . . TRBJ2-4 TRBV2 TGTGCCAGCAGACCGGGGCCCCTAGCCAAAAACATTCAGTACTTC CASRPGPLAKNIQYF
17 . many TRBJ2-6 TRBV12-3/TRBV12-4 TGTGCCAGCAGTTTAGCCTGGGACTCCTCTGGGGCCAACGTCCTGACTTTC CASSLAWDSSGANVLTF
14 . . TRBJ1-4 TRBV6-1 TGTGCCAGCAGTGGGGACACTCGCGGTGAAAAACTGTTTTTT CASSGDTRGEKLFF
12 . many TRBJ1-5 TRBV28 TGTGCCAGCAGGGTGTTCGCGCAGCCCCAGCATTTT CASRVFAQPQHF